This TCR beta chain was identified during a study of shared clonotypes between healthy human individuals. This clone is a singleton in its sample. Its specificity is not known. Study results and limitations: Clonotype sharing among donors, it was expected, would be affected by sequencing depth.

J was trimmed by 7 bases and V by 3 bases; bases with no gene match: 5. CDR3 length: 13 residues. Looked up from germline, CDR1 is KGHSH and CDR2 is LQKENI. In the authors' workflow: Sequence data from immunoSEQ were junction-only and lacked quality scores; consequently, filtering differed. The method was immunoSEQ multiplex PCR; TCRdb's version includes in-frame clones alone and lacks a portion of them. That table supplies the V and J calls and clone size; D and trimming were determined from the DNA. This table has roughly 1.4 million clones, approximately 98.5% appearing once. This clonotype originated in a man aged 25-45 years in good health. V is TRBV18 and J is TRBJ1-2; 7 positions match TRBD1. The sequenced sample was naive CD4+ T cells sorted from blood. Subset indicated: CD45RA+ positively selected. The chain's CDR3 is CASSPKGGSGYTF. CDR3 DNA: TGTGCCAGCTCACCCAAAGGGGGCTCTGGCTACACCTTC.